The 22 T cell receptor beta chains in this list originate from one sample, sequenced in a study of blood T cell repertoires in COVID-19. The protocol was immunoSEQ multiplex PCR, while the TCRdb copy is restricted to in-frame clones and leaves out a portion. The sample consists of 150,000 to 200,000 clones, roughly 87% of them appearing once. The sample comprised PBMCs or T cells enriched from blood (not recorded which). The origin of the receptors is a man aged 45-65 years who had recovered from COVID-19.

The rearrangement uses TRBV7-9 and TRBJ1-4; 7 bases are shared with TRBD1. The V segment lost 2 bases and the J segment 6 bases; nucleotides outside the gene matches: 9. The CDR3 is 16 residues long. Germline loops: CDR1 SEHNR, CDR2 FQNEAQ (reference sequence). CDR3 nucleotides: TGTGCCAGCAGCTTACCACGGACAGGCGTAGATGAAAAACTGTTTTTT. Its translation: CASSLPRTGVDEKLFF.

This chain links TRBV5-1 with TRBJ1-1; 7 nucleotides align to TRBD1. The germline V gene encodes CDR1 SGHRS and CDR2 YFSETQ. With V trimmed by 4 bases and J by 2 bases, 5 bases remained unmatched. The CDR3 contains 14 residues. The CDR3 nucleotides read TGCGCCAGCAGCCGCGGGACAGTCAACACTGAAGCTTTCTTT. As protein: CASSRGTVNTEAFF.

This clone was seen only a few times. The chain uses TRBV25-1 and TRBJ1-2; 7 nucleotides match TRBD1. CDR1 MGHDK and CDR2 SYGVNS come from the germline V gene. The CDR3 extends over 14 amino acids. V lost 2 bases to trimming and J lost 7 bases; unmatched junction nucleotides: 7. The CDR3 region is CASSEQGDQGGYTF. The DNA of the CDR3 is TGTGCCAGCAGTGAACAGGGGGATCAGGGTGGCTACACCTTC.

V gene TRBV4-1 combines with J gene TRBJ2-7, with D perhaps matching TRBD1 (6 bases). The CDR3 totals 16 residues. V lost 1 base and J 2 bases, leaving 15 bases between the germline ends. Germline values: CDR1 MGHRA, CDR2 YSYEKL. As DNA, the CDR3 is TGCGCCAGCAGCCAAGGCTTCAGGGGTTTTCCCTACGAGCAGTACTTC. Translated, it gives CASSQGFRGFPYEQYF.

The chain carries TRBV11-2 and TRBJ1-2; D may be TRBD1 (5 bases). The CDR3 is 13 amino acids. Germline loops: CDR1 SGHAT, CDR2 FQNNGV. V shed 3 bases and J shed 8 bases, with 13 bases lying between them. CDR3 in amino acids: CASSFRGLVGYTF. CDR3 in DNA: TGTGCCAGCAGCTTTAGGGGACTAGTAGGCTACACCTTC.

The rearrangement uses TRBV27 and TRBJ2-6; weak D call: TRBD2 (5 bases). V lost 1 base and J lost 3, with 22 bases in between. Per the germline V gene, CDR1 is MNHEY and CDR2 is SMNVEV (reference sequence). The CDR3 spans 20 residues. CDR3: CASSLWPFLARGSGANVLTF. CDR3 DNA: TGTGCCAGCAGTTTATGGCCTTTTTTGGCCCGAGGGAGTGGGGCCAACGTCCTGACTTTC. The complete variable domain, with remaining parts taken from reference TRBV27 and TRBJ2-6, reads EAQVTQNPRYLITVTGKKLTVTCSQNMNHEYMSWYRQDPGLGLRQIYYSMNVEVTDKGDVPEGYKVSRKEKRNFPLILESPSPNQTSLYFCASSLWPFLARGSGANVLTFGAGSRLTVL.

This clone was seen just once. The gene calls are TRBV27 and TRBJ1-5, with D possibly matching TRBD1 (5 bases). V gave up 3 bases and J gave up 8 bases, with 11 bases separating them. In germline, CDR1 is MNHEY, CDR2 SMNVEV (reference sequence). CDR3 size: 13 residues. CDR3: CASSLWGVKPQHF. In DNA, the CDR3 is TGTGCCAGCAGTTTGTGGGGGGTTAAGCCCCAGCATTTT.

This chain links TRBV11-3 with TRBJ1-1; possibly TRBD1 for D (6 bases). From germline, CDR1 is SGHNT and CDR2 YENEEA. V lost 0 bases and J 4 bases, leaving 12 bases between the germline ends. The CDR3 spans 15 residues. The DNA for the CDR3 is TGTGCCAGCAGCTTAGATGGGGGCTCGAGCACTGAAGCTTTCTTT. Translating gives CASSLDGGSSTEAFF.

This rearrangement joins TRBV29-1 to TRBJ2-7, with D perhaps TRBD2 (6 bases). In germline, CDR1 is SQVTM, CDR2 ANQGSEA. The CDR3 spans 13 residues. V lost 6 bases and J 1 base, leaving 13 bases between the germline ends. The CDR3 nucleotides are TGCAGCGTCCGAACGGGGGATTCCTACGAGCAGTACTTC. It encodes CSVRTGDSYEQYF.

The chain carries TRBV10-3 and TRBJ2-7; no clear D. Germline loops: CDR1 ENHRY, CDR2 SYGVKD. The CDR3 runs 12 residues. V shed 8 bases and J shed 4 bases, with 12 bases lying between them. CDR3 nucleotide sequence: TGTGCCATCCTGACGCCGGAGTACGAGCAGTACTTC. It encodes CAILTPEYEQYF.

This clone appeared a few times. V usage is TRBV9 and J usage is TRBJ1-2; perhaps TRBD1 as D (6 bases). The CDR3 runs to 15 residues. Germline V lookup: CDR1 SGDLS, CDR2 YYNGEE. The V and J ends lost 2 bases and 8 bases respectively, with 19 bases between them. The DNA of the CDR3 is TGTGCCAGCAGCGTGGACGGGACACAAAACGAGGGCTACACCTTC. It encodes CASSVDGTQNEGYTF.

The sample holds one count of this clone. The same CDR3 can be traced to other DNA sequences in this sample. This chain connects TRBV19 to TRBJ2-3; 11 nucleotides agree with TRBD1. CDR1 and CDR2 from the germline V gene are LNHDA and SQIVND (reference sequence). V gave up 4 bases and J gave up 5 bases; unmatched junction bases: 5. There are 15 residues in the CDR3. The DNA for the CDR3 is TGTGCCAGTAGTACTGGGACAGGGGGGGGAGATACGCAGTATTTT. This gives the protein CASSTGTGGGDTQYF.

V gene TRBV5-5 combines with J gene TRBJ2-3, with 7 bases lining up with TRBD2. This CDR3 is built from 15 residues. J lost 1 base, V lost 4 bases, and 6 bases had no gene match. From germline, CDR1 is SGHKS and CDR2 YYEKEE (reference sequence). CDR3 sequence (DNA): TGTGCCAGCAGCCTGAGGCTAGCGGGCACAGATACGCAGTATTTT. Its protein is CASSLRLAGTDTQYF.

The rearrangement links TRBV27 to TRBJ1-5, with TRBD1 matching over 9 bases. Germline-derived CDR1 and CDR2 are MNHEY and SMNVEV (reference sequence). The V segment lost 4 bases and the J segment 3 bases; nucleotides outside the gene matches: 10. The CDR3 has 17 residues. This chain's CDR3 is CASSSFSDRGDNQPQHF. Here the CDR3 DNA reads TGTGCCAGCAGTTCGTTCTCCGACAGGGGGGACAATCAGCCCCAGCATTTT.

This rearrangement joins TRBV2 to TRBJ2-7; no clear D. Germline-derived CDR1 and CDR2 are SNHLY and FYNNEI. Trimming took 7 bases from V and 0 from J, leaving 13 bases between them. The CDR3 loop spans 14 amino acids. CDR3: CASKTTPSSYEQYF. The DNA for the CDR3 is TGTGCCAGCAAGACGACACCGAGCTCCTACGAGCAGTACTTC.

The chain carries TRBV5-1 and TRBJ2-3, with TRBD2 matching over 8 bases. Germline V gives CDR1 SGHRS, CDR2 YFSETQ. With V trimmed by 0 bases and J by 1 base, 1 base remained unmatched. The CDR3 contains 15 residues. The CDR3 loop reads CASSLEAGGTDTQYF. CDR3 DNA: TGCGCCAGCAGCTTGGAAGCGGGGGGCACAGATACGCAGTATTTT.

This clone was observed a handful of times. The gene calls are TRBV5-1 and TRBJ2-7, with 8 bases identical to TRBD1. In germline, CDR1 is SGHRS, CDR2 YFSETQ. V gave up 4 bases and J gave up 2 bases; unmatched junction bases: 5. The CDR3 has 14 amino acids. DNA for the CDR3: TGCGCCAGCAGCGGACAGGGCGGAACCTACGAGCAGTACTTC. Amino acids: CASSGQGGTYEQYF.

The chain has TRBV5-1 and TRBJ1-4; D not resolved. Germline V gives CDR1 SGHRS, CDR2 YFSETQ. The CDR3 loop spans 13 amino acids. Trimming took 3 bases from V and 7 from J, leaving 10 bases between them. This CDR3 is CASSWEGGEKLFF. The DNA of the CDR3 is TGCGCCAGCAGCTGGGAGGGAGGTGAAAAACTGTTTTTT.

The CDR3 DNA reads as TGTGCCAGCAGCCCTATTGGGACAGGGGACCTTCTAGATACGCAGTATTTT. It specifies CASSPIGTGDLLDTQYF. The V and J genes are TRBV28 and TRBJ2-3, with 10 bases matching TRBD1. V shed 6 bases, J shed 5 bases, and the junction held 14 bases outside the gene matches. The germline CDR1 and CDR2 sequences are MDHEN and SYDVKM. This CDR3 is 17 amino acids long.

The CDR3 loop is CASSHTSGSTDTQYF. Written as DNA, the CDR3 is TGTGCCAGCAGTCATACTAGCGGAAGCACAGATACGCAGTATTTT. The rearrangement links TRBV27 to TRBJ2-3; the match to TRBD2 covers 8 bases. The J segment lost 0 bases and the V segment lost 5 bases, leaving 4 bases of the junction unmatched. The CDR3 sequence is 15 residues long. Germline CDR1 reads MNHEY; CDR2 reads SMNVEV (reference sequence).

The chain uses TRBV9 and TRBJ2-7, with no clear D. Looked up from germline, CDR1 is SGDLS and CDR2 is YYNGEE. V was clipped by 0 bases and J by 0 bases, with 10 bases between them. There are 15 residues in the CDR3. CDR3 in amino acids: CASSVGTQSSYEQYF. The CDR3 DNA reads as TGTGCCAGCAGCGTAGGAACACAGAGCTCCTACGAGCAGTACTTC.

The genes are TRBV4-1 and TRBJ1-1; 10 bases are shared with TRBD1. Germline V gene sequence: CDR1 MGHRA, CDR2 YSYEKL. This CDR3 contains 15 residues. V trimming: 4 bases; J trimming: 3 bases; junction bases outside the gene matches: 5. The CDR3 sequence is CASSPGGTGDTEAFF. The CDR3 nucleotides are TGCGCCAGCAGCCCCGGAGGGACAGGGGACACTGAAGCTTTCTTT.